The TCR beta chain under discussion was sequenced for a study of shared clonotypes between healthy human individuals. Across the study: CD4 naive and memory got three plates each, CD8 naive two, CD8 memory one.

Naive CD8 cells, CD45RO-negative and positively selected for CCR7, excluded terminally differentiated effector memory CD45RA+ cells. Deep-level assay runs were performed. Evenly divided among several immunoSEQ plates was the genomic DNA of each subset. Measured with immunoSEQ multiplex PCR; TCRdb has only the in-frame clones, and not every one. The table includes around 2,000,000 clones, about 92% detected once. The germline gives CDR1 MDHEN, CDR2 SYDVKM. The CDR3 has 20 residues. The V and J ends lost 6 bases and 0 bases, in that order; junction bases with no gene match: 17. The source of this sequence is a man between 18 and 35 years old in good health. Some clones in this sample may be carry-over from other donors' samples. The V and J genes are TRBV28 and TRBJ2-3; 11 bases map to TRBD1. Material for sequencing was naive CD8+ T cells from PBMCs. The CDR3 region is CASRQWTGGLAASSTDTQYF. Written as DNA, the CDR3 is TGTGCCAGCAGACAATGGACAGGGGGCCTAGCGGCCTCTAGCACAGATACGCAGTATTTT.